Below are 12 T cell receptor beta chains sequenced from a single sample in a study of regulatory T cells in long-lasting Graves disease. The TCR beta library used iRepertoire HTBI primers with Arm-PCR amplification of CDR3. MiXCR, run by TCRdb on the multiplex PCR reads, gives a single entry per CDR3 protein. In the table there are 350,000 to 500,000 distinct CDR3 sequences, around 20% of which are singletons. Time point described: persistent/refractory GD, antithyroid drugs over 5 years with positive TRAb. Generation of the TCR library employed RNA extracted from PBMCs. Sample: peripheral blood mononuclear cells (PBMCs), taken when the disease was refractory, from a patient treated with antithyroid drugs. All receptors derive from a female donor with Graves disease.

V gene TRBV15 combines with J gene TRBJ2-1; D is undetermined. The length of the CDR3 is 16 residues. Germline CDR1 LNHNV, CDR2 YYDKDF (reference sequence). Trimming took off 0 bases at V and 3 bases at J, with 12 bases between the two ends. CDR3 sequence reads: CATSRDRELIYNEQFF. Written as DNA, the CDR3 is TGTGCCACCAGCAGAGATCGTGAACTGATCTACAATGAGCAGTTCTTC. The whole variable domain, remainder taken from reference TRBV15 and TRBJ2-1, is DAMVIQNPRYQVTQFGKPVTLSCSQTLNHNVMYWYQQKSSQAPKLLFHYYDKDFNNEADTPDNFQSRRPNTSFCFLDIRSPGLGDTAMYLCATSRDRELIYNEQFFGPGTRLTVL.

This clonotype has ten or more counts. The chain carries TRBV7-2 and TRBJ2-7, with D perhaps matching TRBD1 or TRBD2 (5 bases each). This CDR3 is built from 18 residues. V lost 4 bases and J lost 2, with 24 bases in between. CDR1 is SGHTA, CDR2 FQGNSA, per germline. DNA for the CDR3: TGTGCCAGCAGCTCCTCTAGAGCTTACTGGGACGTCACCTACGAGCAGTACTTC. Residues: CASSSSRAYWDVTYEQYF.

About this clonotype: A much bigger clone sits one base away, suggesting this may be a read error. The chain recombines TRBV6-1 with TRBJ1-1; D gene uncertain. The CDR3 is 13 amino acids. Germline V gene lookup returns CDR1 MNHNS and CDR2 SASEGT. The V gene lost 7 bases and the J gene lost 4 bases, with 13 bases spanning the gap. This CDR3 is CASTPPGSTEAFF. In DNA form, the CDR3 reads TGTGCCAGCACCCCCCCGGGGAGCACTGAAGCTTTCTTT.

The genes are TRBV29-1 and TRBJ1-2; the D is unclear. Germline CDR1 and CDR2: SQVTM and ANQGSEA. This CDR3 has 12 residues. V was pared by 0 bases and J by 4 bases, with 6 bases between. CDR3 DNA: TGCAGCGTTGAAGATGACATCTATGGCTACACCTTC. Protein: CSVEDDIYGYTF.

V and J are TRBV11-2 and TRBJ1-1; unclear D gene. The CDR3 spans 14 residues. Per germline, CDR1 SGHAT and CDR2 FQNNGV. V lost 5 bases and J 6 bases, leaving 16 bases between the germline ends. CDR3 coding DNA: TGTGCCAGCAGCATTAGTCAGAGTTTCGCTGAAGCTTTCTTT. Translation gives CASSISQSFAEAFF.

In its sample, this clonotype was seen once. V usage is TRBV6-1 and J usage is TRBJ2-3, with TRBD2 identical over 10 bases. Germline loops: CDR1 MNHNS, CDR2 SASEGT. This CDR3 spans 16 amino acids. The ends lost 3 bases at V and 6 bases at J; junction bases unmatched: 9. The CDR3 coding sequence is TGTGCCAGCAGTGACTCGGGACTAGCGTATTCCGATACGCAGTATTTT. It codes for CASSDSGLAYSDTQYF.

The chain combines TRBV5-1 with TRBJ2-2; TRBD1 matches at 9 bases. J lost 5 bases, V lost 4 bases, and 6 bases had no gene match. The CDR3 extends over 15 amino acids. Germline CDR1 SGHRS, CDR2 YFSETQ. The CDR3 DNA sequence: TGCGCCAGCAGCGGAGGGACAGGGTGGACCGGGGAGCTGTTTTTT. Protein: CASSGGTGWTGELFF. Combining the CDR3 with reference TRBV5-1 and TRBJ2-2 gives the whole variable domain KAGVTQTPRYLIKTRGQQVTLSCSPISGHRSVSWYQQTPGQGLQFLFEYFSETQRNKGNFPGRFSGRQFSNSRSEMNVSTLELGDSALYLCASSGGTGWTGELFFGEGSRLTVL.

This clonotype has only a few counts. This chain joins TRBV6-1 and TRBJ2-2, with a possible D match to TRBD1 (5 bases). The germline V and J ends were trimmed by 7 bases and 1 base, with 16 bases remaining between them. The V gene's germline CDR1 is MNHNS and CDR2 SASEGT. This CDR3 comprises 16 residues. CDR3 protein: CASTYRTLRNTGELFF. In nucleotides, the CDR3 is TGTGCCAGCACCTACAGGACACTCCGGAACACCGGGGAGCTGTTTTTT.

This clonotype was recorded at least ten times. The V gene is TRBV7-2, the J gene TRBJ1-1, with D unresolved. Per germline, CDR1 SGHTA and CDR2 FQGNSA. This CDR3 is 15 amino acids long. V lost 0 bases to trimming and J lost 1 base, with 9 bases between them. The CDR3 DNA follows: TGTGCCAGCAGCTTAGCAGGGCCGGAGAACACTGAAGCTTTCTTT. Translating it yields CASSLAGPENTEAFF.

To note about this clonotype: A single base separates this from a much larger clone, so it may be a read error. This chain joins TRBV27 and TRBJ1-4; no definite D call. The CDR3 runs 13 residues. Germline CDR1 is MNHEY and CDR2 is SMNVEV (reference sequence). CDR3 protein: CELNLPSDEKLFF. CDR3 coding DNA: TGTGAACTGAACCTTCCCTCGGATGAAAAACTGTTTTTT.

Remarks on this clonotype: A much larger clone sits a single nucleotide away, making a read error possible. The V gene is TRBV6-5, the J gene TRBJ1-2; 10 bases match TRBD1. The CDR3 is 19 residues long. V shed 4 bases and J 0 bases; nucleotides not matched to a gene: 14. The germline V gene has CDR1 MNHEY and CDR2 SVGAGI. The CDR3 spells CASSFIPPDRGRSNYGYTF. CDR3 nucleotides: TGTGCCAGCAGTTTCATCCCACCGGACAGGGGGAGGTCTAACTATGGCTACACCTTC.

This clonotype has just one count. The gene calls are TRBV20-1 and TRBJ2-2; 7 positions match TRBD2. CDR1 DFQATT and CDR2 SNEGSKA come from the germline V gene (reference sequence). The CDR3 totals 14 residues. The trim removed 3 bases at V and 6 bases at J, leaving 7 bases unmatched. This CDR3 is CSARGREGSGELFF. The CDR3 DNA sequence: TGCAGTGCTAGGGGCAGGGAGGGTTCCGGGGAGCTGTTTTTT.